This T cell receptor (beta chain) derives from a study of TIL therapy for anti-PD-1-resistant metastatic lung cancer. The time point was: pre-treatment sample, taken before nivolumab and TIL therapy. The tumor samples were excised metastases, mostly pleural nodules or supraclavicular lymph nodes. The immunoSEQ assay was v3. The table came from immunoSEQ multiplex PCR; TCRdb's copy has only in-frame clones and leaves some out. Among more than 25,000 clones, 72% were seen once, and the ten largest hold approximately 7%. The sample in question was tumor tissue, obtained at baseline. The clonotype originates from a person between 25 and 80 years old with non-small cell lung cancer.

CDR3 amino acids: CASSTRTGGAEKLFF. CDR3 sequence (DNA): TGTGCCAGCAGCACCCGGACAGGGGGAGCTGAAAAACTGTTTTTT. This chain connects TRBV7-9 to TRBJ1-4; TRBD1 matches at 10 bases. Losses at the gene ends were 5 bases for V and 7 bases for J; bases not matched to a gene: 7. There are 15 residues in the CDR3. The germline CDR1 and CDR2 sequences are SEHNR and FQNEAQ (reference sequence).